The TCR beta chain described here comes from a study of CD8 T cells in ankylosing spondylitis. One entry per CDR3 protein results from TCRdb running MiXCR on the 5' RACE reads. The sample gives around 230,000 distinct CDR3 sequences, 8.6% of which show up once; under 7.5% is in the top ten. Germline V lookup: CDR1 MNHEY, CDR2 SVGEGT. The CDR3 is made up of 14 amino acids. Trimming took off 2 bases at V and 2 bases at J, with 10 bases between the two ends. Study conclusions and caveats: The authors reported significant enrichment of disease-linked clones in matched ankylosing spondylitis synovial fluid.

In this sample, this clonotype turned up a few times. What it binds is unknown. This sequence originates from a male donor with ankylosing spondylitis or in good health (not recorded which). The V call is TRBV6-2 or TRBV6-3, the J call TRBJ2-7, with D uncertain. Sequenced input: blood, either unsorted or a sorted T cell fraction (not recorded which). CDR3 bases: TGTGCCAGCAGTTACGGGCACGGGCCCTACGAGCAGTACTTC. Amino acid sequence: CASSYGHGPYEQYF.